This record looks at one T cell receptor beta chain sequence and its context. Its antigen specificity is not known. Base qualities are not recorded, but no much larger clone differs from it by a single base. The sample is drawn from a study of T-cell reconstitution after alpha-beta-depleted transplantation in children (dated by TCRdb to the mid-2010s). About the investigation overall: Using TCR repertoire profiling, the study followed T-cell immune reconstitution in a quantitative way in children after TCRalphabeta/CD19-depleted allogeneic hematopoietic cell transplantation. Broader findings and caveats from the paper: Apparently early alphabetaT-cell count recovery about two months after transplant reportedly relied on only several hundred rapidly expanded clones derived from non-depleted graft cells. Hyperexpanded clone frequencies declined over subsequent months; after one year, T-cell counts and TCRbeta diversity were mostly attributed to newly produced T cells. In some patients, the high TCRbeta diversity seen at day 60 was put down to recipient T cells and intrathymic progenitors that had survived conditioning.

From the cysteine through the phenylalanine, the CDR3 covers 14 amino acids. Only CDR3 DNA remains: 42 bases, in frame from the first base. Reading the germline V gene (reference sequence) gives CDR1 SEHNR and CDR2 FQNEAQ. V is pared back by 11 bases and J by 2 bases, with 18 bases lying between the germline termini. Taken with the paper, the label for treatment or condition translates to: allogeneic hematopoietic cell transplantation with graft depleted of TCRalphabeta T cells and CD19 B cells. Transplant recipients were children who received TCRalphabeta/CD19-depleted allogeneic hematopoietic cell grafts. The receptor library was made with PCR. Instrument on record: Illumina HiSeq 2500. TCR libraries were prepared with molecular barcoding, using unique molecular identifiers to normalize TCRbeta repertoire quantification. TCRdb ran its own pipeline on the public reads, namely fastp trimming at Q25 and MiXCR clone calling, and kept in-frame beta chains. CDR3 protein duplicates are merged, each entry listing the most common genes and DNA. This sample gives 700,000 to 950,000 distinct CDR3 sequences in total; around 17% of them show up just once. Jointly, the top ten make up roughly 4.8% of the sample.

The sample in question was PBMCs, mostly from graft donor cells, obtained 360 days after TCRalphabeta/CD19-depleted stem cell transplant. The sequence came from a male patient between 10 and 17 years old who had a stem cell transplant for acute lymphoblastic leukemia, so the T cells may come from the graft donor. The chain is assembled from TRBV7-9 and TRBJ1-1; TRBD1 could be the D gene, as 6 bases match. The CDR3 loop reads CAGDRNGVNTEAFF. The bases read TGTGCCGGCGACAGGAACGGAGTTAACACTGAAGCTTTCTTT.